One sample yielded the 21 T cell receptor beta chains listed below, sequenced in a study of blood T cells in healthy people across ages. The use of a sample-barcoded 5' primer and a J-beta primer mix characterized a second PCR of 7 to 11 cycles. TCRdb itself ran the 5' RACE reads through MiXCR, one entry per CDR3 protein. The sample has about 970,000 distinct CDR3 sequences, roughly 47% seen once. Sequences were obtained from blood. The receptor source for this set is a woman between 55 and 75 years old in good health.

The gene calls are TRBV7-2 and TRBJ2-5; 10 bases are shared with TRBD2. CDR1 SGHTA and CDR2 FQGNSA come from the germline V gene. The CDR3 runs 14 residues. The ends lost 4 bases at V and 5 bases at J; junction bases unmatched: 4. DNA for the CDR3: TGTGCCAGCAGCTCTAGCGGGAGTTACGAGACCCAGTACTTC. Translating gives CASSSSGSYETQYF.

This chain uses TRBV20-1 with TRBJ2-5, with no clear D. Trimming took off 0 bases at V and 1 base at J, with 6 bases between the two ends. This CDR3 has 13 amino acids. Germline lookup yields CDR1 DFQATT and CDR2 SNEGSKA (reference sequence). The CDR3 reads CSARETFQETQYF. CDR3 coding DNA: TGCAGTGCTAGAGAGACATTCCAAGAGACCCAGTACTTC.

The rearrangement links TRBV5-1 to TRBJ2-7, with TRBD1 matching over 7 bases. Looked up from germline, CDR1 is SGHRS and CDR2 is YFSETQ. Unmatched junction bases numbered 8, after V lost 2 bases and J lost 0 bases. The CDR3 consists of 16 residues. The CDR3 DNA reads TGCGCCAGCAGCTTAACAGGGGATCCTAGCTCCTACGAGCAGTACTTC. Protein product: CASSLTGDPSSYEQYF.

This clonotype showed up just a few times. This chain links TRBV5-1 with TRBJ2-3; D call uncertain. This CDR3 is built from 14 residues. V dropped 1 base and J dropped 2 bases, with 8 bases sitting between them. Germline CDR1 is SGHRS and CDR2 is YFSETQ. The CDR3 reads CASSLPGNTDTQYF. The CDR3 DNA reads TGCGCCAGCAGCTTGCCGGGCAACACAGATACGCAGTATTTT.

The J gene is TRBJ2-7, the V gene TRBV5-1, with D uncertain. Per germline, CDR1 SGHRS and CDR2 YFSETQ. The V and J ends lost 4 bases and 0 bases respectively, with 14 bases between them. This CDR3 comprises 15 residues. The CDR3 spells CASSNDGQRSYEQYF. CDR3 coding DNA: TGCGCCAGCAGCAACGATGGGCAGCGCTCCTACGAGCAGTACTTC.

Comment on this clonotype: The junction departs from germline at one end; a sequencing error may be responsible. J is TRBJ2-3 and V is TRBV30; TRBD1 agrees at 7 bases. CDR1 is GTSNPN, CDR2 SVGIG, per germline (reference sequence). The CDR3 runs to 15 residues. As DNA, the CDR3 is TGTGCCTGGAGTGAGGGGGCAGGGCCAACAGATCCGCAGTATTTT. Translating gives CAWSEGAGPTDPQYF.

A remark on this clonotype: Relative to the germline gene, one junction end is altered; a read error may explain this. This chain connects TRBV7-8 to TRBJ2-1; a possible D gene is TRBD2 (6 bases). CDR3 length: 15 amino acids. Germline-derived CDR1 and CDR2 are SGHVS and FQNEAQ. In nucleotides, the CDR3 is TGTGCCAGCAGCTCATGGGAGGAAAGCTACAATGGGCAGTTCTTC. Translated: CASSSWEESYNGQFF.

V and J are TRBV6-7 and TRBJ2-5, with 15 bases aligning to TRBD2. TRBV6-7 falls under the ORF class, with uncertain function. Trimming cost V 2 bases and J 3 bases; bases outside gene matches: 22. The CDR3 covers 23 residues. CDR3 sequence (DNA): TGTGCCAGCAGTTACCCATCCAGGACTAGCGGGAGGGTATTAGCGGTGGCCGAAGAGACCCAGTACTTC. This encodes CASSYPSRTSGRVLAVAEETQYF.

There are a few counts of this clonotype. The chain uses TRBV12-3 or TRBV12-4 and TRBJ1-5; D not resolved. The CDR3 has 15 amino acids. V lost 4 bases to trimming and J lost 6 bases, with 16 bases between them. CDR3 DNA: TGTGCCAGCAGTTCCGGGAGGGAGGAGGGTCAGCCCCAGCATTTT. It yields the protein CASSSGREEGQPQHF.

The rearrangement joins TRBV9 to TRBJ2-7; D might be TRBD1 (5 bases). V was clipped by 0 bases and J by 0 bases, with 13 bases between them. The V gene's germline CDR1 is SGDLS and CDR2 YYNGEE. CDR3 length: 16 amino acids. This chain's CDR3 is CASSVDRNVPSYEQYF. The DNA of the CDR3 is TGTGCCAGCAGCGTAGACAGGAACGTCCCCTCCTACGAGCAGTACTTC.

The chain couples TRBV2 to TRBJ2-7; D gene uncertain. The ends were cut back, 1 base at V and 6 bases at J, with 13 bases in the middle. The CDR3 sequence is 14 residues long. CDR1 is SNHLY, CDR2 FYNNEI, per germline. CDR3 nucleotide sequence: TGTGCCAGCAGTGAAGGCCTTCCCCGTGTCGAGCAGTACTTC. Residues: CASSEGLPRVEQYF.

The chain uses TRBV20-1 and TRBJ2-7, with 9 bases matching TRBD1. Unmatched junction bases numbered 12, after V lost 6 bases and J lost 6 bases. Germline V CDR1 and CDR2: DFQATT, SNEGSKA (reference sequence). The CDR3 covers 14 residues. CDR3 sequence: CSAGTGTGIFEQYF. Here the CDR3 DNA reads TGCAGTGCCGGAACCGGGACAGGGATCTTCGAGCAGTACTTC.

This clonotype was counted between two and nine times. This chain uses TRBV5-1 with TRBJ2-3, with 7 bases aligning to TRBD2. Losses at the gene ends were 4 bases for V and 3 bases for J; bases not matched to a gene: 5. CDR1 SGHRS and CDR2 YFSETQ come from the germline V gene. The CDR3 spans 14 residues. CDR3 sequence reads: CASSRDYQTDTQYF. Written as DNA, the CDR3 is TGCGCCAGCAGCCGGGACTACCAAACAGATACGCAGTATTTT.

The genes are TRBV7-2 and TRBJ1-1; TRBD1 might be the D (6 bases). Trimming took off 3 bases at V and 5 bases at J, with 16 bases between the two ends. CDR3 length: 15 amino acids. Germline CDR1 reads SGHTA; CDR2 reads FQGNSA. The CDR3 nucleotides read TGTGCCAGCAGCTTTGGGGGCGCGTTAACAACTGAAGCTTTCTTT. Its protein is CASSFGGALTTEAFF.

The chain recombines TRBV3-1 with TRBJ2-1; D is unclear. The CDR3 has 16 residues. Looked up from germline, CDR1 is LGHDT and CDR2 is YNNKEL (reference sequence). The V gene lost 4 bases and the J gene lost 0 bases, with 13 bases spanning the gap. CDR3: CASSRVKPSSYNEQFF. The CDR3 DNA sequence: TGTGCCAGCAGCCGGGTAAAGCCCAGCTCCTACAATGAGCAGTTCTTC.

CDR3 DNA sequence: TGTGCCAGCAGTTTAGCAAGGGGGCCGACTAATGAAAAACTGTTTTTT. Its protein is CASSLARGPTNEKLFF. J is TRBJ1-4 and V is TRBV27, with 7 bases aligning to TRBD1. The CDR3 runs to 16 residues. The junction had 5 bases not matched to a gene; V was cut back by 2 bases and J by 2 bases. The germline V gene has CDR1 MNHEY and CDR2 SMNVEV (reference sequence).

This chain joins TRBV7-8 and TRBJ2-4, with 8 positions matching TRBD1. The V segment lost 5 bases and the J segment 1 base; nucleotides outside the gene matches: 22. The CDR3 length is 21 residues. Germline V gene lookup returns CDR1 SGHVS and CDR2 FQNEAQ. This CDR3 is CASSHNVDRDFIDLAKNIQYF. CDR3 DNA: TGTGCCAGCAGCCACAACGTGGACAGGGATTTTATCGACCTGGCCAAAAACATTCAGTACTTC.

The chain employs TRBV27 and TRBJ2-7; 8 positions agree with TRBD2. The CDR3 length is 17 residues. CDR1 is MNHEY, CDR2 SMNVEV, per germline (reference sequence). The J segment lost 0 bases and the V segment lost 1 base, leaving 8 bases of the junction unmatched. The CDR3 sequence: CASSLLGSGGSSYEQYF. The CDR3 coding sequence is TGTGCCAGCAGTTTATTAGGCAGCGGGGGCTCCTCCTACGAGCAGTACTTC.

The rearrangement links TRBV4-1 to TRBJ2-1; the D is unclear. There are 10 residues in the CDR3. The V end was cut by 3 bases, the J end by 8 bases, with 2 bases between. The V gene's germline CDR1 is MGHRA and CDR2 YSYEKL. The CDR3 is CASSHYEQFF. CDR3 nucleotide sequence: TGCGCCAGCAGCCACTATGAGCAGTTCTTC.

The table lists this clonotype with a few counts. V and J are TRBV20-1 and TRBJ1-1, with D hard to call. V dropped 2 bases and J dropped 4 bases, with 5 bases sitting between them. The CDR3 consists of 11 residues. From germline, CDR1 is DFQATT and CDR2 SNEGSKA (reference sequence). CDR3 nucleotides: TGCAGTGCTAGATTGGTCACTGAAGCTTTCTTT. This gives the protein CSARLVTEAFF.

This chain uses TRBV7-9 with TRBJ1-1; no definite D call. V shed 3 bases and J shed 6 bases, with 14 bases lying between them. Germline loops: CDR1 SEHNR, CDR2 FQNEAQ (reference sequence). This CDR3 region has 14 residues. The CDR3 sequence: CASSLEGFMAEAFF. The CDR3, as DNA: TGTGCCAGCAGCTTGGAGGGATTTATGGCTGAAGCTTTCTTT.